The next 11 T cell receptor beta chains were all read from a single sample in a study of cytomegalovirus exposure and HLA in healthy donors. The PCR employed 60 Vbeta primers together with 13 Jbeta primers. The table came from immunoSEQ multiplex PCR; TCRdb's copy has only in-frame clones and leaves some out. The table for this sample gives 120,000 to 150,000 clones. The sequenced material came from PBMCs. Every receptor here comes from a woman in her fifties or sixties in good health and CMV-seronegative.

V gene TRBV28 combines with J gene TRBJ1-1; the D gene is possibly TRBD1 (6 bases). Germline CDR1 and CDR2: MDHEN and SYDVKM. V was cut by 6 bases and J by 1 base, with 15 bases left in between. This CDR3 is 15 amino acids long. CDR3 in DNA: TGTGCCAGCAGATCGGCGTTCAGGGGGAACACTGAAGCTTTCTTT. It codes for CASRSAFRGNTEAFF.

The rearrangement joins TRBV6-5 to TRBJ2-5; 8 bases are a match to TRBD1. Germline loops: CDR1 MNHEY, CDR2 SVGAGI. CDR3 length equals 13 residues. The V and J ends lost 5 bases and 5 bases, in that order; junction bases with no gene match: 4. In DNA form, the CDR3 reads TGTGCCAGCAGTGACAGGGGCCTGGAGACCCAGTACTTC. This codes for CASSDRGLETQYF.

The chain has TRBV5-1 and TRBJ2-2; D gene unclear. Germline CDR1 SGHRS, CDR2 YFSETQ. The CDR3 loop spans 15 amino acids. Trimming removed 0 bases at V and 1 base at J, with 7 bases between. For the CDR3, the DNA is TGCGCCAGCAGCTTGGTCCCCCGGAACACCGGGGAGCTGTTTTTT. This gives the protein CASSLVPRNTGELFF.

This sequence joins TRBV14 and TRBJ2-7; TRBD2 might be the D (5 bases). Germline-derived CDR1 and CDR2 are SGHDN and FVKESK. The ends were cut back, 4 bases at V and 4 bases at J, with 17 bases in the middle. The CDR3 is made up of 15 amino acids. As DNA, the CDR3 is TGTGCCAGCAGCCTGAGCGGAAGCGGTGGGTACGAGCAGTACTTC. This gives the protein CASSLSGSGGYEQYF.

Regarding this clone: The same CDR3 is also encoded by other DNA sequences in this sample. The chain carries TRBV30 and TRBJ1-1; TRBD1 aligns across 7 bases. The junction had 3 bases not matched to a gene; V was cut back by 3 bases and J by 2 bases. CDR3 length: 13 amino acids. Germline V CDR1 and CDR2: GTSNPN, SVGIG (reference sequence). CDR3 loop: CAWRGQLNTEAFF. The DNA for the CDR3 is TGTGCCTGGAGGGGACAGTTAAACACTGAAGCTTTCTTT.

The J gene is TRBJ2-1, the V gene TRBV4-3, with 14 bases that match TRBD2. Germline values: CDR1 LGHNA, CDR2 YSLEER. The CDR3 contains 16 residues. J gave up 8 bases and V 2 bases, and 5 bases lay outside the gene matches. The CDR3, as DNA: TGCGCCAGCAGCCAACCGACTAGCGGGAGGGCCTATGAGCAGTTCTTC. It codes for CASSQPTSGRAYEQFF.

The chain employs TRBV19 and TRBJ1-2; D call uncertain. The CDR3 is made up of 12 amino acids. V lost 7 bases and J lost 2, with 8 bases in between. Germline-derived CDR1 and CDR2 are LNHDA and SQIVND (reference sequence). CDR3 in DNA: TGTGCCAGTAACCGGGGAAACTATGGCTACACCTTC. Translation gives CASNRGNYGYTF.

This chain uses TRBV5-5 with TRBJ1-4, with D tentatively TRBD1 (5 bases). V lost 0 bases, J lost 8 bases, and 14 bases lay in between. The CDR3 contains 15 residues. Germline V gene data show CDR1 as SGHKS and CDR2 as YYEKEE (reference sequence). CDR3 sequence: CASSLAGERTEKLFF. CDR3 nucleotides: TGTGCCAGCAGCTTGGCGGGGGAACGAACGGAAAAACTGTTTTTT. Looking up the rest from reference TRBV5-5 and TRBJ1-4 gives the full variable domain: DAGVTQSPTHLIKTRGQQVTLRCSPISGHKSVSWYQQVLGQGPQFIFQYYEKEERGRGNFPDRFSARQFPNYSSELNVNALLLGDSALYLCASSLAGERTEKLFFGSGTQLSVL.

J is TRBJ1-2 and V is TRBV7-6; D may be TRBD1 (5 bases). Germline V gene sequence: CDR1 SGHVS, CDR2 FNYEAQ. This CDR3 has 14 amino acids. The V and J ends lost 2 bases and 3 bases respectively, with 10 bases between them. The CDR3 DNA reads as TGTGCCAGCAGCTTATTGGGGCCTGACTATGGCTACACCTTC. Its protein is CASSLLGPDYGYTF.

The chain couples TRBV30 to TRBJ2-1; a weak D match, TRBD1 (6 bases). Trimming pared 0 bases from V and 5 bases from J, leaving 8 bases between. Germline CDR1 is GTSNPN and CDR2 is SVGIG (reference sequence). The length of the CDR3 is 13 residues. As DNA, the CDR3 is TGTGCCTGGAGTGTAAGGGGGAACAATGAGCAGTTCTTC. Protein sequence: CAWSVRGNNEQFF.

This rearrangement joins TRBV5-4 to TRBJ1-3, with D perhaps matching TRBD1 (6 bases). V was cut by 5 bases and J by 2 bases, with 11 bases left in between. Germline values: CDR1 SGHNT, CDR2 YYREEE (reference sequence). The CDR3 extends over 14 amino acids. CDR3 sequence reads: CASRRQGTGNTIYF. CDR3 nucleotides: TGTGCCAGCAGGCGTCAGGGGACTGGAAACACCATATATTTT.